This TCR beta chain originates from a study of blood T cell repertoires in COVID-19. Study-level background: COVID-19 samples collected from the United States, Italy and Spain covered acute and convalescent phases.

Authors' analysis steps: Estimated nucleated cell counts came from reference gene primer amplification. Clones were read by immunoSEQ multiplex PCR, and TCRdb kept only the in-frame ones, dropping some. That table furnishes V, J and clone size, whereas the DNA furnished D and trimming. The sample lists around 78,000 clones, about 90% seen once, with roughly 6.2% in the top ten. Per the germline V gene, CDR1 is LNHDA and CDR2 is SQIVND (reference sequence). V trimming: 5 bases; J trimming: 4 bases; junction bases outside the gene matches: 16. The CDR3 runs to 17 residues. The specimen sequenced was peripheral blood. The chain joins TRBV19 to TRBJ2-7; 8 bases agree with TRBD2. The TCR originated in a man aged 45-65 years with active COVID-19. Here the CDR3 reads CASSGPASGLAGYEQYF. The CDR3 nucleotides are TGTGCCAGTAGTGGTCCGGCTAGCGGGCTAGCTGGGTACGAGCAGTACTTC.